This paragraph reports one T cell receptor beta chain. This clonotype was detected many times. It has no known antigen specificity. It has no much larger one-base neighbor in the sample; base qualities were not kept. The data derive from a study of human T cells and chemical hapten exposure (dated by TCRdb to about 2021). Study-wide context: For sensitization, 2% DPC in acetone was applied to an approximately 2 cm by approximately 2 cm area of upper inner arm skin. About 30 alopecia patients provided blood for TCR sequencing at one to four time points (pre-sensitization, 2, 6 and 24 weeks). Libraries were combined into a pool for sequencing, and differences in TCR yield between samples came mainly from small differences in library volumes within the pool. Blood was sampled from patients pre-sensitization (week 0) and at 2, 6 and about 24 weeks after DPC sensitization. In alopecia patients, the study followed how the peripheral blood TCR repertoire changed in vivo over primary and secondary sensitization to diphenylcyclopropenone (DPC), a hapten. Alopecia areata with under or over 50% scalp involvement, alopecia totalis and alopecia universalis were represented in the patient cohort, which was mostly female. Patch testing on the upper back used Finn chambers containing 0.01% DPC, with scoring done after 6 days according to International Contact Dermatitis Research Group standards. Throughout the roughly 25-week study period, patients were also given weekly therapeutic DPC doses on the scalp.

The full study reports these points: Repeated subsampling changed both the strength of the expansion versus patch-test correlation and the threshold at which the correlation became significant. Alopecia, a presumed autoimmune disease, was present in all patients, so the immune response of the patients might differ from that of healthy individuals. A positive correlation was found between the number of PT1 expanded TCRs and patch test score, with significance reached at thresholds 8, 16 and 32 but not 4. No change with DPC sensitization was found in the number of TCRs above 1 in 1000 frequency, and no evidence of global repertoire structure alterations was found. Significantly more large CDR3 similarity clusters were formed by expanded TCRs than by pre-sensitization or healthy control sets, consistent with antigen-driven responses.

Based on the germline V gene, the CDR1 and CDR2 sequences are SGHTA and FQGNSA. The CDR3 covers 15 residues, taking in both the cysteine and the phenylalanine. Only CDR3 DNA remains: 45 bases, in frame from the first base. V has 5 bases trimmed and J has 3 bases trimmed; junction bases matching no gene number 6. According to the study, the label for this sample's time point signals: patch test 2, 6 weeks after DPC sensitization. Per the publication, the treatment or condition label means: therapeutic diphenylcyclopropenone sensitization with weekly scalp DPC. Blood at each patch-test visit was drawn before the patch test was applied. Eligible patients were aged 18 to 70, diagnosed with alopecia, deemed suitable for DPC therapy, and excluded if pregnant. Total RNA was extracted from unfractionated whole blood collected in Tempus Blood RNA tubes. Library preparation used RACE. Instrument used: NextSeq 500. During library preparation, unique molecular identifiers were attached to individual cDNA molecules so that TCRs could be counted in a quantitative, reproducible way. Both TCR alpha and TCR beta chains were sequenced from each blood RNA sample. In the authors' own workflow: The median number of TCRs per sample was over 85,000, ranging from about 20,000 to 700,000. V, J and CDR3 annotation of the TCR reads was performed with the Decombinator software suite. For the PS versus PT1 abundance plots, all samples were subsampled to the same number of TCRs (28,000). TCRs were defined as expanded if absent before sensitization and observed at least eight times at the 2-week time point. TCRdb applied fastp at Q25 and MiXCR to the public reads, then kept only in-frame beta chains. CDR3 protein duplicates are merged, each entry listing the most common genes and DNA. For this entry, the V and J calls and clone size follow TCRdb and not the study's own pipeline. This sample gives just over 350,000 distinct CDR3 sequences in total; about 6% of them show up just once. More than 5.5% of the sample is taken by the ten largest.

The clonotype originates from a woman aged 18-29 years with alopecia areata. Some clones in this sample may be carry-over from other donors' samples. The sequencing used whole blood, collected in connection with sensitization to the hapten diphenylcyclopropenone (DPC). The chain is assembled from TRBV7-2 and TRBJ1-3, with 8 central nucleotides matching TRBD1. The CDR3 sequence is CASSIAGQGGNTIYF. The bases read TGTGCCAGCAGCATCGCCGGACAGGGTGGAAACACCATATATTTT.